The present T cell receptor beta chain was sequenced within a study of cytomegalovirus exposure and HLA in healthy donors. Notes on the study in general: Among TCR sequences, most were rare, though some public TCRs appeared in many donors. Fewer N-insertions (relative to the roughly 700-donor mean) were reportedly seen in an Asian-associated ancestry cluster in a later analysis. One variant, a missense change in DCLRE1C, was linked in a later analysis to TCR beta V- and J-gene trimming.

After removal of 2 bases from V and 3 bases from J, the junction contained 6 bases not matched to a gene. The CDR3 length is 15 residues. In germline, CDR1 is ENHRY, CDR2 SYGVKD. Researchers ran the PCR with 60 Vbeta and 13 Jbeta primers. Sequencing was performed with immunoSEQ multiplex PCR; in TCRdb, only in-frame clones are kept and a portion is missing. The sample yields under 200,000 clones, about 80% seen once. To note about this clone: No antigen is known for it.

The J gene is TRBJ2-7, the V gene TRBV10-3; 8 nucleotides match TRBD1. The source of this sequence is a woman aged 30 to 39 in good health and CMV-seropositive. The specimen was PBMCs. This CDR3 reads CAISEPWTGNYEQYF. In nucleotides, the CDR3 is TGTGCCATCAGTGAGCCTTGGACAGGGAACTACGAGCAGTACTTC.